This TCR beta chain was captured by sequencing in a study of Graves' ophthalmopathy and Graves' hyperthyroidism. Study conclusions and caveats: Most expanded clonotypes from thyroid (those above 0.001 frequency) were also found in blood. Progression of ophthalmopathy was predicted by the model with less than 71% sensitivity and just over 72% specificity.

Hyperthyroidism was considered stable when no ophthalmopathy appeared within 18 months of follow-up. Patients were left out if they had other autoimmune diseases, uncontrolled infections, pregnancy or lactation. The authors amplified TCR beta CDR3 regions from RNA transcripts. Investigators did first-round RT-PCR with HTBI primers, then second-round multiplex PCR. TCRdb reprocessed the multiplex PCR reads with MiXCR, giving one entry per CDR3 protein. The sample holds 350,000 to 450,000 distinct CDR3 sequences, under 25% seen once. After removal of 1 base from V and 6 bases from J, the junction contained 12 bases not matched to a gene. CDR3 size: 18 residues. Germline CDR1 is SGHAT and CDR2 is FQNNGV. This clonotype was seen more than once but under ten times. As yet, its antigen is unknown.

The TCR originated in a woman aged 18 to 35 with stable Graves' hyperthyroidism. This rearrangement joins TRBV11-2 to TRBJ2-2; 9 nucleotides agree with TRBD1. Sequencing was performed on peripheral blood. The CDR3 sequence: CASSLVTLGQGTPGELFF. Written as DNA, the CDR3 is TGTGCCAGCAGCTTAGTAACCTTGGGACAGGGAACCCCCGGGGAGCTGTTTTTT.